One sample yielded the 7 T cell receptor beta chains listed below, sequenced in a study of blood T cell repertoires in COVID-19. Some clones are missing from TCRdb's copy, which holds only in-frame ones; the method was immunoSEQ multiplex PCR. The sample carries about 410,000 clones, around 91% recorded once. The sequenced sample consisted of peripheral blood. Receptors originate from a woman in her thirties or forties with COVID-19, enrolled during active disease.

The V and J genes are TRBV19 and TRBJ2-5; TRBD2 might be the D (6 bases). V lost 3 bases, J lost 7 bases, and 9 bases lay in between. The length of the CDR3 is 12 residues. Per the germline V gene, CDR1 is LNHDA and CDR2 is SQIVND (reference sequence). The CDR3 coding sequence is TGTGCCAGTAGTATCGTCGGGGGGACCCAGTACTTC. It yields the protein CASSIVGGTQYF.

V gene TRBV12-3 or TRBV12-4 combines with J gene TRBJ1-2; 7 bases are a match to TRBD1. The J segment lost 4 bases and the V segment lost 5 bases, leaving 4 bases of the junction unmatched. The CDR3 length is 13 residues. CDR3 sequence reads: CASSAGGSYGYTF. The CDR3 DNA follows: TGTGCCAGCAGTGCAGGGGGAAGCTATGGCTACACCTTC.

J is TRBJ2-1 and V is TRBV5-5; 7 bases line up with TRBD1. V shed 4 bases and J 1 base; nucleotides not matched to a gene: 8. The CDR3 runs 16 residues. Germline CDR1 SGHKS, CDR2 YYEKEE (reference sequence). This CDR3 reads CASSRDRAGSYNEQFF. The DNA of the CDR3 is TGTGCCAGCAGCCGAGACAGGGCCGGTTCCTACAATGAGCAGTTCTTC.

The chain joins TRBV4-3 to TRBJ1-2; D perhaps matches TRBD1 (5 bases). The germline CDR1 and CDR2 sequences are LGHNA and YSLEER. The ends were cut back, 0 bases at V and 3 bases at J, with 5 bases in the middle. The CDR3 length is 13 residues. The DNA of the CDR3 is TGCGCCAGCAGCCAAGACAGGGACTATGGCTACACCTTC. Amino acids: CASSQDRDYGYTF.

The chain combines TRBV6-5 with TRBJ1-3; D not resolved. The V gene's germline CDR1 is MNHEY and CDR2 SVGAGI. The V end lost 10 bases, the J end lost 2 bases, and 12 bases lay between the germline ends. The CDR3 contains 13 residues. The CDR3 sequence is CATLQSTGNTIYF. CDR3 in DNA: TGTGCCACGTTACAGTCCACTGGAAACACCATATATTTT.

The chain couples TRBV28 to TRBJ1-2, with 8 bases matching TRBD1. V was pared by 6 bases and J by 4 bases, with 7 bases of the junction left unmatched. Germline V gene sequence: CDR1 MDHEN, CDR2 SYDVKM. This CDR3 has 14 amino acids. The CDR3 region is CASSRGGTGYGYTF. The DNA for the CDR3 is TGTGCCAGCAGCCGGGGTGGGACAGGCTATGGCTACACCTTC.

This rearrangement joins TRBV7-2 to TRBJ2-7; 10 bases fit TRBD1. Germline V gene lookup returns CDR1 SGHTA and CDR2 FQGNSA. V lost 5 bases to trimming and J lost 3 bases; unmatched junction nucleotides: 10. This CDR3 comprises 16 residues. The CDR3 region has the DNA TGTGCCAGCAGCGCTGAACCGGGACAGGGGCACTACGAGCAGTACTTC. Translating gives CASSAEPGQGHYEQYF. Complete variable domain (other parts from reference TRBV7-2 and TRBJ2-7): GAGVSQSPSNKVTEKGKDVELRCDPISGHTALYWYRQSLGQGLEFLIYFQGNSAPDKSGLPSDRFSAERTGGSVSTLTIQRTQQEDSAVYLCASSAEPGQGHYEQYFGPGTRLTVT.